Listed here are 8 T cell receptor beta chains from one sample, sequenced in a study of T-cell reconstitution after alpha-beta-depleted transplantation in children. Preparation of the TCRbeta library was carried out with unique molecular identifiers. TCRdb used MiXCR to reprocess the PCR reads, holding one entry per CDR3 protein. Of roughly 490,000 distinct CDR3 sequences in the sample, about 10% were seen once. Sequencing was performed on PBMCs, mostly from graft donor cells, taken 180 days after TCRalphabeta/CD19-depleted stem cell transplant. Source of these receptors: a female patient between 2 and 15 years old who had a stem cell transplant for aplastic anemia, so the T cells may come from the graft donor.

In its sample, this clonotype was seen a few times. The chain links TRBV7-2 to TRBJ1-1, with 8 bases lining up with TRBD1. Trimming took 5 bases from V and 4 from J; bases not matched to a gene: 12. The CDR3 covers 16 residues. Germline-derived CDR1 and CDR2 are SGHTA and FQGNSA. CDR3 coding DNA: TGTGCCAGCAGCACGAATGCCGGGACAGGTTCCACTGAAGCTTTCTTT. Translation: CASSTNAGTGSTEAFF.

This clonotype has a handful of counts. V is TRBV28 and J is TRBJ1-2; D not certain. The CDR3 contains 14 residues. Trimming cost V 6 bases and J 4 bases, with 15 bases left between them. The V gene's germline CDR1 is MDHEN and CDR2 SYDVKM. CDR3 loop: CASSLGFNGYGYTF. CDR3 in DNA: TGTGCCAGCAGCTTGGGTTTCAATGGCTATGGCTACACCTTC.

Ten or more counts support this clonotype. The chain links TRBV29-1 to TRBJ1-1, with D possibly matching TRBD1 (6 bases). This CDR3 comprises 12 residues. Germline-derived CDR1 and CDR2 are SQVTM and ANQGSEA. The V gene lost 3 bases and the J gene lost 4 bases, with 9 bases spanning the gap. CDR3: CSVEGTTTEAFF. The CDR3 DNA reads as TGCAGCGTTGAGGGGACAACCACTGAAGCTTTCTTT.

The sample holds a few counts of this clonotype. The DNA of the CDR3 is TGCAGTGCTAGAGAGGGCTCCGGGACACCAGTCGTTTTCTTT. Protein: CSAREGSGTPVVFF. The rearrangement joins TRBV20-1 to TRBJ1-1; a possible D gene is TRBD1 (6 bases). The CDR3 contains 14 residues. Germline V gene sequence: CDR1 DFQATT, CDR2 SNEGSKA (reference sequence). Trimming removed 0 bases at V and 13 bases at J, with 21 bases between.

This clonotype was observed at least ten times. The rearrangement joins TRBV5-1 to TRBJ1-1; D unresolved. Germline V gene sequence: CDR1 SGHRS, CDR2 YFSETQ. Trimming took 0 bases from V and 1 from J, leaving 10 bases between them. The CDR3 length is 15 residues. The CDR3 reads CASSLARRTNTEAFF. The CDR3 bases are TGCGCCAGCAGCTTGGCCAGACGGACGAACACTGAAGCTTTCTTT.

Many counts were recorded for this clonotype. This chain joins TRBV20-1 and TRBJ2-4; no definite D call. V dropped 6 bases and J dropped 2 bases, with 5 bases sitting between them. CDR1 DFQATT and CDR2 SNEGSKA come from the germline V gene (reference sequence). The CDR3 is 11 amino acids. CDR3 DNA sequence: TGCAGTGCCGAATCCAAAAACATTCAGTACTTC. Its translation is CSAESKNIQYF.

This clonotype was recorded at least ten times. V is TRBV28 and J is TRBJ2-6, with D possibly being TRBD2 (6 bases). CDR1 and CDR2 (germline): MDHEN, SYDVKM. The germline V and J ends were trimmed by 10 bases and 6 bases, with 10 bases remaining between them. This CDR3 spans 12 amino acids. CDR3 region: CAIPGEANVLTF. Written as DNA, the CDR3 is TGTGCCATCCCGGGAGAGGCCAACGTCCTGACTTTC.

The CDR3 DNA reads as TGTGCCAGCAGCCTTACGACTAGCGGGGACATTCAGTACTTC. The encoded protein is CASSLTTSGDIQYF. J is TRBJ2-4 and V is TRBV7-9; 11 bases match TRBD2. V trimming: 5 bases; J trimming: 8 bases; junction bases outside the gene matches: 5. This CDR3 is built from 14 residues. From germline, CDR1 is SEHNR and CDR2 FQNEAQ (reference sequence).